This T cell receptor beta chain was captured by sequencing in a study of monozygotic twins with inflammatory bowel disease. Whole blood without T cell sorting served as the source of isolated total RNA. Study results and limitations: Twin concordance left repertoire similarity unchanged, with limited power a possible explanation for this lack of difference.

Of note for this clonotype: The antigen remains unidentified.

The V gene's germline CDR1 is SNHLY and CDR2 FYNNEI. The CDR3 runs 17 residues. TCRdb reanalyzed the 5' RACE reads, giving one entry per CDR3 protein sequence and no DNA. Its table records some 190,000 distinct CDR3 sequences. This sequence originates from a human donor with ulcerative colitis or Crohn's disease, or a healthy co-twin of an affected twin (not recorded which). Material for sequencing was blood. The chain carries TRBV2 and TRBJ1-2. The CDR3: CASSVRLRGTGIYGYTF. The whole variable domain, filled in from reference TRBV2 and TRBJ1-2, reads EPEVTQTPSHQVTQMGQEVILRCVPISNHLYFYWYRQILGQKVEFLVSFYNNEISEKSEIFDDQFSVERPDGSNFTLKIRSTKLEDSAMYFCASSVRLRGTGIYGYTFGSGTRLTVV.